The subject of this entry is one T cell receptor (beta chain). The target antigen is unknown. This specimen comes from a study of OX40 agonist ivuxolimab in advanced cancers. After removal of 0 bases from V and 10 bases from J, the junction contained 10 bases not matched to a gene. This CDR3 spans 17 amino acids. In germline, CDR1 is SGHNT, CDR2 YYREEE (reference sequence). Regarding the study as a whole: Compared with CD4+, CD8+ T cells on average had more expanded clones.

The assay was immunoSEQ multiplex PCR, and TCRdb's table has in-frame clones only and misses some. The sample records 100,000 or so clones, around 94% being singletons. The receptor comes from an adult with an advanced solid tumor such as melanoma, head and neck, liver or kidney cancer. The rearrangement joins TRBV5-4 to TRBJ1-6; 10 bases match TRBD1. The sample here was CD4+ or CD8+ T cells sorted from blood, taken in a trial of the OX40 agonist ivuxolimab. Here the CDR3 reads CASSLAGTGASWSPLHF. The CDR3 DNA is TGTGCCAGCAGCTTGGCCGGGACAGGGGCTTCTTGGTCACCCCTCCACTTT.